Sequencing of this TCR beta chain was carried out in a study of T cells in Graves' hyperthyroidism and ophthalmopathy. Study observations and caveats: Also found in blood were most expanded thyroid clonotypes above 0.001.

Thyroid ultrasound and orbital computed tomography, with clinical symptoms and serum thyroxine and TRAb, informed diagnoses. TCR beta CDR3 regions were amplified from RNA. In the first-round RT-PCR of the TCR CDR3, the HTBI primer set was used. TCRdb ran MiXCR on the multiplex PCR reads and lists one entry per CDR3 protein. Of 800,000 or so distinct CDR3 sequences in the sample, 35% to 45% are singletons; the top ten hold 8.9%. With respect to this clonotype: No antigen is known for it.

Germline lookup yields CDR1 SGHDN and CDR2 FVKESK. This CDR3 has 16 residues. The V and J ends lost 6 bases and 3 bases, in that order; junction bases with no gene match: 7. This TCR was recovered from a man between 18 and 35 years old with Graves' hyperthyroidism. V and J are TRBV14 and TRBJ2-2, with 10 positions matching TRBD2. The material sequenced was blood. CDR3 loop: CASSDGLAGDTGELFF. CDR3 nucleotide sequence: TGTGCCAGCAGTGACGGCCTAGCGGGGGACACCGGGGAGCTGTTTTTT.